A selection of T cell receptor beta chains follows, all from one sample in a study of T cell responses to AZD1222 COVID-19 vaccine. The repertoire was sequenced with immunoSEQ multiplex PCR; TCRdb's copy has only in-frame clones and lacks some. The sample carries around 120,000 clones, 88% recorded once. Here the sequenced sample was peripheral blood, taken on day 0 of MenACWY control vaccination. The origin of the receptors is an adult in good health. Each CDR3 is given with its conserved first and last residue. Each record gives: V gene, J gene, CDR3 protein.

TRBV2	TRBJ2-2	CASRLTSGSSTGELFF
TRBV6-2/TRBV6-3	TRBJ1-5	CASSYSFSRAKGDQPQHF
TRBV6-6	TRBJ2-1	CASSLPGGINEQFF
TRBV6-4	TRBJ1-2	CATRIADGYTF
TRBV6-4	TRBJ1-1	CASSRLRNTEAFF
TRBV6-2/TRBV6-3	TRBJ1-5	CASSYSLAQPQHF
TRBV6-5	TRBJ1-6	CASTPTAYNSPLHF
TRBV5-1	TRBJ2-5	CASSLSLAGGETQYF
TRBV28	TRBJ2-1	CASSPAGSSYNEQFF
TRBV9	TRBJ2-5	CASSVDTSLAGEETQYF
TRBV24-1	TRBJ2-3	CATSDPAGAVDTQYF
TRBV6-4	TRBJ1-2	CASLKPRRSRGYTF
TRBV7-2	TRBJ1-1	CASSQTGDTEAFF
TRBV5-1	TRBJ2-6	CASSLMTNVLTF
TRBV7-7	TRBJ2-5	CASSLGVAVQETQYF
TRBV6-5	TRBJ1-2	CATVEDRRANYGYTF
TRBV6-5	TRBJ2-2	CASSDSDSKELFF
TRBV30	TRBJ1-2	CAWKSGLRNYGYTF
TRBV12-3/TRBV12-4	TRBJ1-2	CASKLDRGVGYTF
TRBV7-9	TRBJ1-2	CASSLGTGENYGYTF
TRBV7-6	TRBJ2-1	CASSLTSLNEQFF
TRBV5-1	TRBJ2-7	CASSPYHRGFIYEQYF
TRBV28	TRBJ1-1	CASSVLHWDLEAFF
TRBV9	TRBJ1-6	CASSTQGAASPLHF
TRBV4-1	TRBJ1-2	CASSQDRGFLGGYTF
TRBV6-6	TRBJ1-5	CASSSFGTAGQPQHF
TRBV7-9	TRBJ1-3	CASSDPSGKRAIYF
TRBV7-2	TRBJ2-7	CASSLGPYPLYEQYF
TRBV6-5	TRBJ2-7	CASSYGGQSSYEQYF
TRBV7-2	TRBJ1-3	CASSLRGAGNTIYF
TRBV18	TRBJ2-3	CASSPRTTNTDTQYF
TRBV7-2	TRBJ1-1	CASSLIQGVGTEAFF
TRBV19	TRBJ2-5	CATKEVAWAQETQYF
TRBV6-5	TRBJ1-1	CASRIFGTGEAFF
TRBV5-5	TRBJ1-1	CASWNTEAFF
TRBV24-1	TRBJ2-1	CATSDSESSYNEQFF
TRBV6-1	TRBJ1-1	CASSERTGGWTEAFF
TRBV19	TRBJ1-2	CASSPSLSEVRGYTF
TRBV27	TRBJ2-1	CASSTPSGRAYNEQFF
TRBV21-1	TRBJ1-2	CASSPSRGTAKYGYTF
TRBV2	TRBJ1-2	CASSEAGGVNYGYTF
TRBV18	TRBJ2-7	CASSTLKILSSSYEQYF
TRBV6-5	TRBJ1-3	CASSSGYASGNTIYF
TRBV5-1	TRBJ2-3	CASRLEVTDTQYF
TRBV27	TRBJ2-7	CASSLSWAVGYEQYF
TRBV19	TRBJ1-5	CASSRRQGGNQPQHF
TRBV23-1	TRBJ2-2	CASSQSGRAPGELFF
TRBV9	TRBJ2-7	CASSVGLHSSEQYF
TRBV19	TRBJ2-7	CASSLGHNFYEQYF
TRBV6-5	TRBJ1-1	CASSYGRLNTEAFF
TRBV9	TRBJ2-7	CASSVAASWYEQYF
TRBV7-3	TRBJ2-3	CASSLNNRGPRSTDTQYF
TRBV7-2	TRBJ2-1	CASSLVPGNEQFF
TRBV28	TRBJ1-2	CASSSDRSFNYGYTF
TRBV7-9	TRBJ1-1	CASSPRQGPAEAFF
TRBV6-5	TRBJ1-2	CASSPAGNYGYTF
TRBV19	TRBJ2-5	CASSIEGETQYF
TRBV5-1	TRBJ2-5	CASSLLAGQETQYF
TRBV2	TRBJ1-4	CASKRGATNEKLFF
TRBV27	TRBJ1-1	CASSHRGTEAFF